A selection of T cell receptor beta chains follows, all from one sample in a study of neoadjuvant anti-PD-1 for oral cavity cancer. Using immunoSEQ multiplex PCR, the repertoire was profiled, and TCRdb retains in-frame clones only, with some absent. The table shows approximately 15,000 clones, with roughly 65% occurring only once. The material was PBMCs, obtained before nivolumab (anti-PD-1) treatment. All receptors derive from a person between 40 and 80 years old with oral cavity squamous cell carcinoma. The CDR3 runs from the conserved cysteine through the conserved F or W. Fields, in order: V gene, D gene, J gene, clone size, CDR3 protein, CDR3 DNA. The D gene is left open where the match is weak. The size of a clone is reported for some rows only, either as once, few or many, or as a class for expanded clones.

TRBV10-2,.,TRBJ1-1,.,CASSESKKGLEAFF,TGCGCCAGCAGTGAGTCTAAGAAAGGGCTCGAAGCTTTCTTT
TRBV29-1,TRBD1,TRBJ1-1,once,CSVVGTGALNTEAFF,TGCAGCGTTGTAGGGACAGGGGCCTTGAACACTGAAGCTTTCTTT
TRBV6-1,.,TRBJ2-1,once,CASSEVGGDNEQFF,TGTGCCAGCAGTGAAGTCGGGGGAGACAATGAGCAGTTCTTC
TRBV5-1,.,TRBJ1-3,few,CASSLGTFGNTIYF,TGCGCCAGCAGCCTCGGGACTTTTGGAAACACCATATATTTT
TRBV2,.,TRBJ1-1,few,CASSGGGGMMNTEAFF,TGTGCCAGCAGTGGCGGGGGGGGAATGATGAACACTGAAGCTTTCTTT
TRBV27,.,TRBJ1-1,.,CASSSGGRDTEAFF,TGTGCCTCCTCCTCTGGGGGGCGGGACACTGAAGCTTTCTTT
TRBV7-9,TRBD1,TRBJ1-4,few,CASSLSGGARSELFF,TGTGCCAGCAGCCTCTCAGGGGGCGCTAGGTCGGAACTGTTTTTT
TRBV30,.,TRBJ1-5,.,CAWTPPWGGSNQPQHF,TGTGCCTGGACGCCCCCGTGGGGCGGAAGCAATCAGCCCCAGCATTTT
TRBV14,.,TRBJ2-7,few,CASSQLSLEQYF,TGTGCCAGCAGCCAATTATCGCTCGAGCAGTACTTC
TRBV7-9,TRBD1,TRBJ1-1,.,CASSSLGGQGGMNTEAFF,TGTGCCAGCAGCTCCCTTGGGGGACAGGGGGGGATGAACACTGAAGCTTTCTTT
TRBV7-8,.,TRBJ1-1,.,CASSPGTAAEAFF,TGTGCCAGCAGCCCGGGGACGGCTGCTGAAGCTTTCTTT
TRBV5-1,TRBD2,TRBJ2-3,.,CASSLLPTSGTRNTQYF,TGCGCCAGCAGCCTCCTACCTACTAGCGGGACTCGAAATACGCAGTATTTT
TRBV18,.,TRBJ2-7,once,CASSPPTPQRLANEQYF,TGTGCCAGCTCACCGCCCACTCCCCAAAGGCTTGCCAACGAGCAGTACTTC
TRBV7-2,TRBD2,TRBJ2-2,once,CASSPFRTSGTNTGELFF,TGTGCCAGCAGCCCCTTTAGGACTAGCGGGACGAACACCGGGGAGCTGTTTTTT
TRBV7-2,.,TRBJ1-2,.,CASSPGRPTPGYTF,TGTGCCAGCAGCCCGGGACGGCCAACCCCTGGCTACACCTTC
TRBV5-1,TRBD1,TRBJ2-3,.,CASSLTGGLSTDTQYF,TGCGCCAGCAGCTTGACAGGGGGCCTGAGCACAGATACGCAGTATTTT
TRBV5-6,.,TRBJ2-3,once,CASSLGRGDTQYF,TGTGCCAGCAGCTTGGGTAGGGGAGATACGCAGTATTTT
TRBV6-1,.,TRBJ1-3,.,CASRDSPGNTIYF,TGTGCCAGCAGGGACAGTCCCGGAAACACCATATATTTT
TRBV11-1,.,TRBJ2-2,.,CASSSADTLASNTGELFF,TGTGCCAGCAGCTCCGCCGACACTCTGGCTTCGAACACCGGGGAGCTGTTTTTT
TRBV5-1,TRBD1,TRBJ1-1,.,CASDTGTANTEAFF,TGCGCCAGCGATACTGGGACAGCGAACACTGAAGCTTTCTTT
TRBV5-1,TRBD1,TRBJ2-5,.,CASSRTGSAPQETQYF,TGCGCCAGCAGCCGGACAGGTTCGGCGCCCCAAGAGACCCAGTACTTC
TRBV28,TRBD2,TRBJ2-7,.,CASSPSGLAGMTYEQYF,TGTGCCAGCAGTCCCTCGGGGCTAGCGGGAATGACCTACGAGCAGTACTTC
TRBV9,TRBD2,TRBJ2-7,.,CASSVAPSGYEQYF,TGTGCCAGCAGCGTAGCTCCTAGCGGCTACGAGCAGTACTTC
TRBV10-3,.,TRBJ2-7,once,CAISEHNTYEQYF,TGTGCCATCAGTGAACACAATACCTACGAGCAGTACTTC
TRBV5-1,.,TRBJ2-3,.,CASSLSGGSTDTQYF,TGCGCCAGCAGCTTGTCGGGCGGGAGCACAGATACGCAGTATTTT
TRBV4-1,TRBD1,TRBJ1-4,.,CASSPGTVFNEKLFF,TGCGCCAGCAGCCCCGGGACAGTTTTTAATGAAAAACTGTTTTTT
TRBV9,.,TRBJ2-3,.,CASSVEASTQYF,TGTGCCAGCAGCGTAGAAGCGAGTACGCAGTATTTT
TRBV5-5,TRBD2,TRBJ2-5,.,CASSFLASGRAGETQYF,TGTGCCAGCAGCTTCCTAGCTAGCGGGAGGGCCGGAGAGACCCAGTACTTC
TRBV6-1,TRBD1,TRBJ1-5,.,CASRPGQGGQPQHF,TGTGCCAGCAGACCAGGACAGGGAGGTCAGCCCCAGCATTTT
TRBV6-5,.,TRBJ2-4,.,CASSYSAGVGSDIQYF,TGTGCCAGCAGTTACTCCGCAGGGGTGGGGAGTGACATTCAGTACTTC
TRBV11-3,.,TRBJ1-6,.,CASSDGRDSPLHF,TGTGCCAGCAGCGATGGTCGGGATTCACCCCTCCACTTT
TRBV7-2,TRBD1,TRBJ2-7,.,CASSSQGGVYEQYF,TGTGCCAGCAGCTCACAGGGGGGCGTCTACGAGCAGTACTTC
TRBV2,TRBD1,TRBJ2-3,few,CASRDSSTDTQYF,TGTGCCAGCCGGGACAGTAGCACAGATACGCAGTATTTT
TRBV5-6,TRBD1,TRBJ2-7,few,CASSLSGTGAEQYF,TGTGCCAGCAGCTTAAGCGGGACAGGGGCCGAGCAGTACTTC
TRBV7-6,TRBD1,TRBJ2-6,.,CASSLAETGDSLTF,TGTGCCAGCAGCTTAGCGGAGACAGGGGACTCCCTGACTTTC
TRBV7-9,.,TRBJ1-2,.,CASSKLTGIHGYTF,TGTGCCAGCAGCAAACTAACAGGGATCCACGGCTACACCTTC
TRBV29-1,TRBD2,TRBJ2-1,.,CSASTSGLAEQFF,TGCAGCGCTTCGACTAGCGGGTTAGCTGAGCAGTTCTTC
TRBV7-6,.,TRBJ2-6,few,CASSLEGSGANVLTF,TGTGCCAGCAGCTTAGAAGGATCCGGGGCCAACGTCCTGACTTTC
TRBV13,.,TRBJ1-3,few,CASSFGENTIYF,TGTGCCAGCAGCTTCGGGGAAAACACCATATATTTT
TRBV27,.,TRBJ1-2,.,CASSLLGRDYGYTF,TGTGCCAGCAGTTTACTAGGCAGGGACTATGGCTACACCTTC
TRBV10-3,.,TRBJ2-5,.,CAISEGAVQETQYF,TGTGCCATCAGTGAAGGGGCAGTCCAAGAGACCCAGTACTTC
TRBV18,.,TRBJ2-7,.,CASSPSQEIYEQYF,TGTGCCAGCTCACCCAGTCAGGAAATCTACGAGCAGTACTTC
TRBV15,.,TRBJ1-2,medium-sized,CATSRDRPATRGYTF,TGTGCCACCAGCAGAGATCGACCCGCTACCCGTGGCTACACCTTC
TRBV11-2,TRBD2,TRBJ2-2,.,CASSTSVTGGSTGELFF,TGTGCCAGCAGTACTAGCGTTACTGGAGGGAGCACCGGGGAGCTGTTTTTT
TRBV9,TRBD1,TRBJ1-3,few,CASSLSRGSTGNTIYF,TGTGCCAGCAGCTTATCCAGGGGGAGTACTGGAAACACCATATATTTT
TRBV5-1,TRBD2,TRBJ2-7,few,CASSSSAGARSEQYF,TGCGCCAGCAGCTCCTCGGCGGGAGCTCGATCCGAGCAGTACTTC
TRBV28,.,TRBJ2-3,.,CASTLGTDTQYF,TGTGCCAGCACCCTGGGGACGGATACGCAGTATTTT